This TCR beta chain was observed in a study of cytomegalovirus exposure and HLA in healthy donors. Study conclusions and caveats: One variant, a missense change in DCLRE1C, was linked in a later analysis to TCR beta V- and J-gene trimming. Relative to equally common others, HLA-associated TCR beta chains showed greater clonal expansion in a later analysis.

Amplification used 60 Vbeta primers and 13 Jbeta primers. The method was immunoSEQ multiplex PCR; TCRdb's version includes in-frame clones alone and lacks a portion of them. The sample has approximately 150,000 clones, around 79% seen once. In the case of this clone: What it recognizes is unknown.

The V and J ends lost 3 bases and 0 bases respectively, with 6 bases between them. The CDR3 runs to 14 residues. Germline CDR1 LNHDA, CDR2 SQIVND (reference sequence). The specimen sequenced was PBMCs. The TCR originated in a male donor in good health and CMV-seropositive. The chain recombines TRBV19 with TRBJ1-3, with unresolved D. The CDR3 region has the DNA TGTGCCAGTAGTATCTCTAACTCTGGAAACACCATATATTTT. It translates to CASSISNSGNTIYF.